The 2 T cell receptor beta chains reported below all come from one sample, sequenced in a study of blood T cell repertoires in COVID-19. The repertoire was sequenced with immunoSEQ multiplex PCR; TCRdb's copy has only in-frame clones and lacks some. The table includes approximately 130,000 clones, around 83% detected once. The sequencing sample was made of peripheral blood. These receptors all stem from a man older than 75 with active or convalescent COVID-19.

The rearrangement joins TRBV11-2 to TRBJ1-2, with D maybe TRBD1 (5 bases). The V gene lost 4 bases and the J gene lost 5 bases, with 20 bases spanning the gap. This CDR3 has 16 residues. Germline V gene data show CDR1 as SGHAT and CDR2 as FQNNGV. In DNA form, the CDR3 reads TGTGCCAGCAGCTCCCAGCTTCAGGGTCGTGATTATGGCTACACCTTC. This gives the protein CASSSQLQGRDYGYTF.

The CDR3 here is CASSPPGTGHTNEKLFF. Written as DNA, the CDR3 is TGTGCCAGCTCACCACCTGGGACAGGTCACACTAATGAAAAACTGTTTTTT. The rearrangement joins TRBV18 to TRBJ1-4; 8 bases line up with TRBD1. There are 17 residues in the CDR3. Germline V gene lookup returns CDR1 KGHSH and CDR2 LQKENI. J was trimmed by 2 bases and V by 0 bases; bases with no gene match: 5.